This T cell receptor (beta chain) was captured in a study of blood T cell repertoires in COVID-19. In the original analysis: The authors estimated nucleated cell counts from reference gene primer amplification. Clones were read by immunoSEQ multiplex PCR, and TCRdb kept only the in-frame ones, dropping some. That table gives V, J and clone size, and the DNA gave D and trimming. This table has about 340,000 clones, approximately 86% appearing once. CDR3 size: 14 residues. Unmatched junction bases numbered 5, after V lost 3 bases and J lost 4 bases. Germline loops: CDR1 SGHRS, CDR2 YFSETQ. The sequenced material came from peripheral blood. This clonotype was sampled from a woman in her sixties or seventies with COVID-19, enrolled during active disease. The rearrangement links TRBV5-1 to TRBJ1-1, with 8 nucleotides matching TRBD1. The CDR3 DNA is TGCGCCAGCAGCTATACAGGGGGTAGCACTGAAGCTTTCTTT. Residues: CASSYTGGSTEAFF.